This record looks at one T cell receptor (beta chain) sequence and its context. Antigen unknown. All of the donors resided in Nashville, Tennessee, and each was a Caucasian adult. This entry belongs to a study of shared clonotypes between healthy human individuals. Study-wide results and limits: It was only blood that was sampled, and tissue repertoires likely differ. A handful of donors shared approximately 5% of their naive CD4 clonotypes. Clonotype sharing among donors was thought likely to change with sequencing depth.

Method: immunoSEQ multiplex PCR; TCRdb's copy keeps in-frame clones and lacks some. This table holds over a million clones, roughly 95% found once. Germline CDR1 and CDR2: LGHNT and FRNRAP. V was pared by 1 base and J by 4 bases, with 2 bases between. The CDR3 has 12 amino acids. The chain employs TRBV12-5 and TRBJ2-1; the D is unclear. This TCR came from a man aged 25 to 45 in good health. Sequencing input: naive CD4+ T cells sorted from blood. Described subset: CD45RA+ positively selected. The CDR3 DNA reads as TGTGCTAGTGGTTTGGGATACAATGAGCAGTTCTTC. This gives the protein CASGLGYNEQFF.